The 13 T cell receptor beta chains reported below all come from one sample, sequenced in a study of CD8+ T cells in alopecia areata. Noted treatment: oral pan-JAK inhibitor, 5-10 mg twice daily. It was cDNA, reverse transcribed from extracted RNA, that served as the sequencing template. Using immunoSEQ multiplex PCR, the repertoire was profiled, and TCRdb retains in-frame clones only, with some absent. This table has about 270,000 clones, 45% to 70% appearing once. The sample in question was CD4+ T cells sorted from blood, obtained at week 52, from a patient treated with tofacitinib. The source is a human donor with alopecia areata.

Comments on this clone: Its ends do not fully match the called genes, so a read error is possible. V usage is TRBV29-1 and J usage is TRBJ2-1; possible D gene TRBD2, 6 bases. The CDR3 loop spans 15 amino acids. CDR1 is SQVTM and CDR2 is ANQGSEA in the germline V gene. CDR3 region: CSVEAEGYSYNEQFF. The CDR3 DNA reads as TGCAGCGTGGAAGCGGAGGGTTACTCCTACAATGAGCAGTTCTTC.

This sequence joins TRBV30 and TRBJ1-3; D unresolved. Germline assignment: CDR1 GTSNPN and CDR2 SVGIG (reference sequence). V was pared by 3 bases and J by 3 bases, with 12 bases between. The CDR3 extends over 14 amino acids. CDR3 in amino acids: CAWSIPGGGNTIYF. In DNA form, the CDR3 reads TGTGCCTGGAGCATACCGGGCGGTGGAAACACCATATATTTT.

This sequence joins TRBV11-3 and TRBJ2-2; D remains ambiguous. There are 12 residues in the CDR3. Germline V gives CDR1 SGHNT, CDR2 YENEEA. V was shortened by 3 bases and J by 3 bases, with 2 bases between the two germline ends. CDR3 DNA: TGTGCCAGCAGCTTGGACACCGGGGAGCTGTTTTTT. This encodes CASSLDTGELFF.

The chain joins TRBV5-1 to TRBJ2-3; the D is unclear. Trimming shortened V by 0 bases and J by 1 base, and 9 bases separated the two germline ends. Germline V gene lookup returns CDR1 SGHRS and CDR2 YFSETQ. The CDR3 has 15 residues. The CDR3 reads CASSLEGHGTDTQYF. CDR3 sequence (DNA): TGCGCCAGCAGCTTGGAGGGCCACGGCACAGATACGCAGTATTTT.

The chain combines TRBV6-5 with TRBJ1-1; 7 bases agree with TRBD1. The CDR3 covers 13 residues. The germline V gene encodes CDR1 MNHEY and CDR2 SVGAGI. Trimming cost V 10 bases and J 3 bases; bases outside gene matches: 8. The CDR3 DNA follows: TGTGCCATCTCACAGGGGTTCGACACTGAAGCTTTCTTT. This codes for CAISQGFDTEAFF.

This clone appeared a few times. CDR3 in amino acids: CASSGGANVLTF. For the CDR3, the DNA is TGTGCCAGCAGCGGTGGGGCCAACGTCCTGACTTTC. The gene calls are TRBV11-2 and TRBJ2-6; no clear D gene. The CDR3 runs to 12 residues. CDR1 SGHAT and CDR2 FQNNGV come from the germline V gene. The ends were cut back, 5 bases at V and 3 bases at J, with 2 bases in the middle. Full variable domain (rest looked up from reference TRBV11-2 and TRBJ2-6): EAGVAQSPRYKIIEKRQSVAFWCNPISGHATLYWYQQILGQGPKLLIQFQNNGVVDDSQLPKDRFSAERLKGVDSTLKIQPAKLEDSAVYLCASSGGANVLTFGAGSRLTVL.

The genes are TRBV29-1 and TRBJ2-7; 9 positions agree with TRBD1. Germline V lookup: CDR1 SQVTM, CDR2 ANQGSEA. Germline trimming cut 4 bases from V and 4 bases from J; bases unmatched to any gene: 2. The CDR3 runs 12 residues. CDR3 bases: TGCAGCGTTGTGGGGACAGGGTACGAGCAGTACTTC. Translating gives CSVVGTGYEQYF.

CDR3 in amino acids: CASSVGVNEQFF. CDR3 coding DNA: TGTGCCAGCAGCGTAGGGGTAAATGAGCAGTTCTTC. The V gene is TRBV9, the J gene TRBJ2-1; D remains ambiguous. Germline CDR1 reads SGDLS; CDR2 reads YYNGEE. The CDR3 is 12 amino acids. Trimming pared 0 bases from V and 7 bases from J, leaving 5 bases between.

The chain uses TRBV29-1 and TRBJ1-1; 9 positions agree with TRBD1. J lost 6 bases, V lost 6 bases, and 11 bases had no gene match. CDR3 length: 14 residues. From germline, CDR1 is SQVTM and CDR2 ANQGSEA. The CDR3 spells CSVSRDRAPAEAFF. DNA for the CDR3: TGCAGCGTCTCCCGGGACAGGGCACCGGCTGAAGCTTTCTTT.

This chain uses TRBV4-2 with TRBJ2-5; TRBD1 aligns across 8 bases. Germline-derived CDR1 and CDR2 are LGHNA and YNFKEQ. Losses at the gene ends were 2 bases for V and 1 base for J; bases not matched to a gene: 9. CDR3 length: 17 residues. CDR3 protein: CASSQPRGQGGQETQYF. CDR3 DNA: TGTGCCAGCAGCCAACCCCGAGGACAGGGCGGCCAAGAGACCCAGTACTTC.

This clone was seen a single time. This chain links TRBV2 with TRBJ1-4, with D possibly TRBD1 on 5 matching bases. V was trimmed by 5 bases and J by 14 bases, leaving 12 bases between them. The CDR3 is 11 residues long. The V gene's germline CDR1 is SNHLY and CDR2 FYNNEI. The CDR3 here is CASSSQDILFF. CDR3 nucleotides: TGTGCCAGCAGTTCCCAGGACATTCTGTTTTTT.

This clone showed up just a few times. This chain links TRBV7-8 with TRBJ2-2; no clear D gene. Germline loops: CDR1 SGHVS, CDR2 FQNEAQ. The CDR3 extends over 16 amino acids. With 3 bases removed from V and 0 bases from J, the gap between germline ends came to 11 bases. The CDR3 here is CASSLARIANTGELFF. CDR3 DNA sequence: TGTGCCAGCAGCTTGGCCCGCATCGCGAACACCGGGGAGCTGTTTTTT.

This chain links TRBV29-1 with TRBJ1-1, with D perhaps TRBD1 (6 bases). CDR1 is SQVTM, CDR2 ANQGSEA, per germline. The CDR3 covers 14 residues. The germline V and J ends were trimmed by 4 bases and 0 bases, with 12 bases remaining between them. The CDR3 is CSVGQGMLNTEAFF. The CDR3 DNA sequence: TGCAGCGTTGGCCAGGGGATGTTGAACACTGAAGCTTTCTTT.